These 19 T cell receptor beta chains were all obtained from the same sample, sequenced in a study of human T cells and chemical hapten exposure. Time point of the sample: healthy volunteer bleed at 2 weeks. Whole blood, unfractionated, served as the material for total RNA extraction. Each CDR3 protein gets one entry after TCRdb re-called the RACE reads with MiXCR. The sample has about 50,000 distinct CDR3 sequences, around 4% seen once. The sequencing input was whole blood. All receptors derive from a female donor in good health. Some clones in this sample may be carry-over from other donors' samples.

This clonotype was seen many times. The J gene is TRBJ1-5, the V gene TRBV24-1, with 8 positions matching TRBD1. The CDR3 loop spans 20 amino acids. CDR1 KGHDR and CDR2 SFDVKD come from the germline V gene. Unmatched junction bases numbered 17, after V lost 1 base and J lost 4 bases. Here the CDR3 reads CATSDLMRTGTGEPNQPQHF. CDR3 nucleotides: TGTGCCACCAGTGATTTAATGCGCACCGGGACAGGTGAACCTAATCAGCCCCAGCATTTT.

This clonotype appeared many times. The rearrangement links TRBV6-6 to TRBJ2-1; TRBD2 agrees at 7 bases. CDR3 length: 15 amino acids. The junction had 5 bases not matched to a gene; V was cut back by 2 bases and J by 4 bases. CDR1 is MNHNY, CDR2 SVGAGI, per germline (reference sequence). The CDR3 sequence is CASSYERGPYNEQFF. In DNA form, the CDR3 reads TGTGCCAGCAGTTACGAGCGGGGCCCGTACAATGAGCAGTTCTTC.

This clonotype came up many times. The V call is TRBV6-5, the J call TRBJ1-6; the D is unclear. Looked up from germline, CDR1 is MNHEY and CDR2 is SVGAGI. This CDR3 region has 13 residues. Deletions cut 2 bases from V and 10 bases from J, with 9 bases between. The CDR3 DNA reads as TGTGCCAGCAGTTACGTAAAGAAATCACCCCTCCACTTT. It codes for CASSYVKKSPLHF.

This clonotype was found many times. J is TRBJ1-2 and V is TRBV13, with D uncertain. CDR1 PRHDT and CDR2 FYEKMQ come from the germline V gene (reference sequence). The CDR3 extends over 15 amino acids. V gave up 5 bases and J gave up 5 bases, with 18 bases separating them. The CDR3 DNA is TGTGCCAGCAGCCCAAACAAAAATTTAGGATATGGCTACACCTTC. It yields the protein CASSPNKNLGYGYTF.

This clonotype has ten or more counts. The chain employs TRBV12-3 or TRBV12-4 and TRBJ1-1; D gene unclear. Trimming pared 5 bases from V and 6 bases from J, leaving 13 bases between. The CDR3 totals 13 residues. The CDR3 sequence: CASSPSAGSEAFF. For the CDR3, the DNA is TGTGCCAGCAGTCCCTCTGCGGGGTCTGAAGCTTTCTTT.

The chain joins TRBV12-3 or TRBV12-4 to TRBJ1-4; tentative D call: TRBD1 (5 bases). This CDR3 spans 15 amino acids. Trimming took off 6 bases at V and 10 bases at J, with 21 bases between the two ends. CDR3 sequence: CASSPAGSSHGKLFF. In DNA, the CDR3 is TGTGCCAGCAGCCCAGCAGGGAGTTCACATGGAAAACTGTTTTTT.

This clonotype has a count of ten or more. CDR3 loop: CASSPSGGIFWDTQDTQYF. The CDR3 DNA reads as TGTGCCAGCAGTCCTAGCGGGGGGATATTTTGGGACACACAAGATACGCAGTATTTT. This sequence joins TRBV27 and TRBJ2-3; 11 bases agree with TRBD2. Unmatched junction bases numbered 18, after V lost 5 bases and J lost 5 bases. This CDR3 is 19 amino acids long. Germline V gene data show CDR1 as MNHEY and CDR2 as SMNVEV (reference sequence).

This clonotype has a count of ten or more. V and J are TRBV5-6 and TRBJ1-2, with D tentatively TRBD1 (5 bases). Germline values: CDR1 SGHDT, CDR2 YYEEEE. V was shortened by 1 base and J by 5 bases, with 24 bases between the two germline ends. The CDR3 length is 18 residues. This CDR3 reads CASSLWQGKNNPTYGYTF. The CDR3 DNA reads TGTGCCAGCAGCTTGTGGCAGGGTAAAAATAACCCTACATATGGCTACACCTTC.

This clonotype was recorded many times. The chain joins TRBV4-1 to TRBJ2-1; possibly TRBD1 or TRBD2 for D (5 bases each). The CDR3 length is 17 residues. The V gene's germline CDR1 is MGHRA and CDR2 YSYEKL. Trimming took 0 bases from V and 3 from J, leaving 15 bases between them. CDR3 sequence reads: CASSQDFLRGDYNEQFF. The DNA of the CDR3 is TGCGCCAGCAGCCAAGATTTTTTGAGGGGTGACTACAATGAGCAGTTCTTC.

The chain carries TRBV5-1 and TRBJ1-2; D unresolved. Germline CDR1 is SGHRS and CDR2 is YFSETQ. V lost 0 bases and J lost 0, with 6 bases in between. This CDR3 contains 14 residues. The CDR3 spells CASSLGVANYGYTF. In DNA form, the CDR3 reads TGCGCCAGCAGCTTGGGGGTAGCTAACTATGGCTACACCTTC.

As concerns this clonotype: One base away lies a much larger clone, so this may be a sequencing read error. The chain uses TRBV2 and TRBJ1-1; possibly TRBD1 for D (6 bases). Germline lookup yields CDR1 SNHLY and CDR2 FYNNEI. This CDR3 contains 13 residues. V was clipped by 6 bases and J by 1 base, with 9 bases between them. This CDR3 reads CASRQGWNTEAFF. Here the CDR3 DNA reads TGTGCCAGCAGACAGGGATGGAACACTGAAGCTTTCTTT.

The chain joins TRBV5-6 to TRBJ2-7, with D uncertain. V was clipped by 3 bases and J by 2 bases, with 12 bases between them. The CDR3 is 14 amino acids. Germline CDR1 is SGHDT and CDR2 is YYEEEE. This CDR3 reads CASSSVRPPYEQYF. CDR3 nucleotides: TGTGCCAGCAGCTCGGTCCGCCCCCCCTACGAGCAGTACTTC.

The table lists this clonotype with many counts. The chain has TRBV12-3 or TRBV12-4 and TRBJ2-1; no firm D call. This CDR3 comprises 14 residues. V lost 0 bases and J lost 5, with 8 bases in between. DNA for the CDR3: TGTGCCAGCAGTTTAGCCTCGTTTGACAATGAGCAGTTCTTC. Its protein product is CASSLASFDNEQFF.

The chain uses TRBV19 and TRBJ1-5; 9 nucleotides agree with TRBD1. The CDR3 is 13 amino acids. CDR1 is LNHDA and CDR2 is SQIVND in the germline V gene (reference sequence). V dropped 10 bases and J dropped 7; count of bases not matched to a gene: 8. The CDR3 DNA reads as TGTGCCACCAGGGGACAGGGCTCCCAGCCCCAGCATTTT. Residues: CATRGQGSQPQHF. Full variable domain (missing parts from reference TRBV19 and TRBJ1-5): DGGITQSPKYLFRKEGQNVTLSCEQNLNHDAMYWYRQDPGQGLRLIYYSQIVNDFQKGDIAEGYSVSREKKESFPLTVTSAQKNPTAFYLCATRGQGSQPQHFGDGTRLSIL.

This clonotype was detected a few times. DNA for the CDR3: TGTGCCAGCAGCATTAGGTCGGTACAGACCAACACTGAAGCTTTCTTT. This gives the protein CASSIRSVQTNTEAFF. This rearrangement joins TRBV5-5 to TRBJ1-1, with D uncertain. The germline V gene encodes CDR1 SGHKS and CDR2 YYEKEE (reference sequence). The CDR3 spans 16 residues. V lost 4 bases, J lost 2 bases, and 18 bases lay in between.

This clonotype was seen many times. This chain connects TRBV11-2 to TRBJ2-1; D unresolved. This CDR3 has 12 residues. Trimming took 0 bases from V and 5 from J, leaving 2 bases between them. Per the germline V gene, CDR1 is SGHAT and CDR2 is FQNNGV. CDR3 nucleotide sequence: TGTGCCAGCAGCTTAGAGGACAATGAGCAGTTCTTC. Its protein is CASSLEDNEQFF.

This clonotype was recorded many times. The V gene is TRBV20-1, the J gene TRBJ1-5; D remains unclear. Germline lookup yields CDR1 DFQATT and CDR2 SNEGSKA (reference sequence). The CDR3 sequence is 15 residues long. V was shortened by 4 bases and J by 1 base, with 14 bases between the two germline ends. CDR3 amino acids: CSAKQTEASNQPQHF. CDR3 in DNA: TGCAGTGCTAAGCAGACCGAGGCCAGCAATCAGCCCCAGCATTTT.

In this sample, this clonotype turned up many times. CDR3 protein: CASSPFSGSSYEQYF. The CDR3 nucleotides read TGTGCCAGCAGTCCTTTTAGCGGCTCTTCCTACGAGCAGTACTTC. The V and J genes are TRBV6-6 and TRBJ2-7; maybe TRBD2 (6 bases). The CDR3 contains 15 residues. Germline V CDR1 and CDR2: MNHNY, SVGAGI (reference sequence). V was clipped by 5 bases and J by 1 base, with 15 bases between them.

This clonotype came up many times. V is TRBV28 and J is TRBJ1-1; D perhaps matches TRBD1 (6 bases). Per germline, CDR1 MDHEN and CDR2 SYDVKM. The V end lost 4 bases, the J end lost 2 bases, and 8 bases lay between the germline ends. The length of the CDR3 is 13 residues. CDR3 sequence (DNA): TGTGCCAGCAGTTCAGGGGCCAACACTGAAGCTTTCTTT. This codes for CASSSGANTEAFF. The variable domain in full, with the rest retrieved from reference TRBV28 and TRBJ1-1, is DVKVTQSSRYLVKRTGEKVFLECVQDMDHENMFWYRQDPGLGLRLIYFSYDVKMKEKGDIPEGYSVSREKKERFSLILESASTNQTSMYLCASSSGANTEAFFGQGTRLTVV.